This T cell receptor (beta chain) was identified during a study of T cells in Graves' hyperthyroidism and ophthalmopathy. Study results and caveats: Appearing also in blood were most of the thyroid clonotypes expanded above 0.001. Before onset, ophthalmopathy was predicted by the model a median around 6 months earlier.

This CDR3 is built from 16 residues. Germline V CDR1 and CDR2: SNHLY, FYNNEI. V was clipped by 6 bases and J by 3 bases, with 21 bases between them. TCR beta CDR3 regions were amplified from RNA. Initially, a first-round RT-PCR of the TCR CDR3 employed the HTBI primer set. TCRdb passed the multiplex PCR reads through MiXCR, listing each CDR3 protein once. The sample gives about 250,000 distinct CDR3 sequences, 15% of which show up once; 30% to 35% is in the top ten. This clonotype was recorded many times. The antigen remains unidentified. The chain joins TRBV2 to TRBJ2-7; D is unclear. This clonotype originated in a woman aged 45-59 years with Graves' hyperthyroidism that later progressed to Graves' ophthalmopathy. The material sequenced was blood. The CDR3 here is CASRGLAGPPNYEQYF. As DNA, the CDR3 is TGTGCCAGCAGAGGGCTGGCTGGTCCACCCAACTACGAGCAGTACTTC.